One sample yielded the 15 T cell receptor beta chains listed below, sequenced in a study of early T cells in non-severe SARS-CoV-2 infection. Using its own MiXCR run on the 5' RACE reads, TCRdb lists one record per CDR3 protein. The sample records around 80,000 distinct CDR3 sequences, approximately 13% being singletons. Sequencing input: whole blood. The receptor source for this set is an adult who was a healthcare worker with PCR-confirmed SARS-CoV-2 infection or an uninfected control (not recorded which).

This clonotype was seen ten or more times. The chain has TRBV6-5 and TRBJ1-1; 9 positions agree with TRBD1. CDR3 length equals 13 residues. Germline CDR1 MNHEY, CDR2 SVGAGI. With 4 bases clipped from V and 5 bases from J, the junction kept 2 bases outside the gene matches. In DNA form, the CDR3 reads TGTGCCAGCAGTTTACAGGGGGCGACTGAAGCTTTCTTT. Its translation: CASSLQGATEAFF.

The gene calls are TRBV5-1 and TRBJ2-7; tentatively, D is TRBD2 (6 bases). The ends were cut back, 2 bases at V and 6 bases at J, with 12 bases in the middle. Per the germline V gene, CDR1 is SGHRS and CDR2 is YFSETQ. The length of the CDR3 is 13 residues. CDR3 residues: CASSFVVGGEQYF. The CDR3 bases are TGCGCCAGCAGCTTCGTGGTGGGAGGCGAGCAGTACTTC.

This rearrangement joins TRBV5-4 to TRBJ2-2; 7 bases are shared with TRBD1. The J segment lost 1 base and the V segment lost 6 bases, leaving 3 bases of the junction unmatched. CDR3 length: 14 amino acids. CDR1 SGHNT and CDR2 YYREEE come from the germline V gene (reference sequence). The CDR3 region is CASTGQMNTGELFF. CDR3 coding DNA: TGTGCCAGCACGGGACAGATGAACACCGGGGAGCTGTTTTTT. Looking up the rest from reference TRBV5-4 and TRBJ2-2 gives the full variable domain: ETGVTQSPTHLIKTRGQQVTLRCSSQSGHNTVSWYQQALGQGPQFIFQYYREEENGRGNFPPRFSGLQFPNYSSELNVNALELDDSALYLCASTGQMNTGELFFGEGSRLTVL.

This clonotype showed up many times. The V call is TRBV6-2 or TRBV6-3, the J call TRBJ1-5, with D perhaps matching TRBD1 (6 bases). The V end was cut by 2 bases, the J end by 5 bases, with 10 bases between. The CDR3 has 14 amino acids. The germline gives CDR1 MNHEY, CDR2 SVGEGT. The CDR3 DNA reads TGTGCCAGCAGTTACCTTCAGGGGCATCAGCCCCAGCATTTT. It encodes CASSYLQGHQPQHF.

This clonotype has only a few counts. The junction and the germline gene differ at one end; a read error may be behind it. The rearrangement links TRBV5-4 to TRBJ2-5, with D perhaps assigned TRBD1 or TRBD2 (5 bases each). The CDR3 has 14 residues. Germline V CDR1 and CDR2: SGHNT, YYREEE (reference sequence). CDR3 DNA: TGTGCCAGCACCTTGGGGCTAGCCGAAGAGACCCAGTACTTC. Protein product: CASTLGLAEETQYF.

This clonotype was recorded at least ten times. The chain couples TRBV20-1 to TRBJ2-3; no reliable D call. Trimming took off 0 bases at V and 0 bases at J, with 13 bases between the two ends. Germline-derived CDR1 and CDR2 are DFQATT and SNEGSKA (reference sequence). This CDR3 is 16 amino acids long. In DNA, the CDR3 is TGCAGTGCTAGAGATCCCGGACGGTTTAGCACAGATACGCAGTATTTT. It codes for CSARDPGRFSTDTQYF.

This chain uses TRBV4-1 with TRBJ2-3; D not resolved. Per the germline V gene, CDR1 is MGHRA and CDR2 is YSYEKL. The CDR3 consists of 15 residues. V lost 0 bases, J lost 3 bases, and 10 bases lay in between. CDR3 residues: CASSQESGITDTQYF. The DNA for the CDR3 is TGCGCCAGCAGCCAAGAATCCGGAATAACAGATACGCAGTATTTT.

Points on this clonotype: A read error may account for a junction end that differs from germline. V and J are TRBV30 and TRBJ2-2; D gene unclear. Germline CDR1 GTSNPN, CDR2 SVGIG (reference sequence). CDR3 size: 11 residues. The CDR3 loop is CTWSFPGELFF. In DNA form, the CDR3 reads TGTACCTGGAGTTTTCCCGGGGAGCTGTTTTTT.

This clonotype came up many times. The chain employs TRBV12-3 or TRBV12-4 and TRBJ2-7; D is perhaps TRBD1 (7 bases). The length of the CDR3 is 15 residues. The V and J ends lost 6 bases and 5 bases respectively, with 20 bases between them. DNA of the CDR3: TGTGCCAGCAGCCCTTTGGAGGGGGCGGGAAACGAGCAGTACTTC. Its translation is CASSPLEGAGNEQYF.

This clonotype has at least ten counts. The chain couples TRBV6-1 to TRBJ1-1; 8 bases fit TRBD1. The CDR3 consists of 16 residues. CDR1 is MNHNS and CDR2 is SASEGT in the germline V gene. The ends lost 6 bases at V and 3 bases at J; junction bases unmatched: 12. The CDR3 is CASSRELDRADTEAFF. Written as DNA, the CDR3 is TGTGCCAGCAGCCGCGAACTGGACAGGGCGGACACTGAAGCTTTCTTT.

Comment on this clonotype: One end of the junction does not line up with germline, which may come from a read error. The chain recombines TRBV7-9 with TRBJ2-1; the match to TRBD2 covers 10 bases. The CDR3 is 15 residues long. Per the germline V gene, CDR1 is SEHNR and CDR2 is FQNEAQ (reference sequence). The CDR3 DNA reads as TGTGTCAGCAGCTTAGCTAGCGGGGGTTACAATGAGCAGTTCTTC. Protein sequence: CVSSLASGGYNEQFF.

Regarding this clonotype: The junction departs from the called germline gene at one end, perhaps through a read error. CDR3 sequence: CASSPDRAFREQYF. For the CDR3, the DNA is TGTGCCAGCAGCCCGGACAGGGCGTTCCGCGAGCAGTATTTC. The rearrangement links TRBV3-1 to TRBJ2-7, with 8 bases aligning to TRBD1. Germline values: CDR1 LGHDT, CDR2 YNNKEL (reference sequence). CDR3 length: 14 residues.

The chain uses TRBV20-1 and TRBJ2-1; D is uncertain. Trimming took off 4 bases at V and 6 bases at J, with 10 bases between the two ends. The germline CDR1 and CDR2 sequences are DFQATT and SNEGSKA (reference sequence). The CDR3 has 12 residues. CDR3 sequence: CSANLGINEQFF. CDR3 DNA sequence: TGCAGTGCTAATCTAGGGATCAATGAGCAGTTCTTC.

The chain recombines TRBV27 with TRBJ2-1; a possible D gene is TRBD2 (5 bases). This CDR3 region has 16 residues. V was shortened by 6 bases and J by 9 bases, with 24 bases between the two germline ends. Germline CDR1 and CDR2: MNHEY and SMNVEV (reference sequence). The CDR3 loop reads CASSPPLGGGPREQFF. DNA of the CDR3: TGTGCCAGCAGCCCTCCGCTAGGAGGTGGTCCCCGTGAGCAGTTCTTC.

This clonotype was found a few times. The CDR3 coding sequence is TGTGCCAGCAGCTCTAACAGGGAAGGAGATACGCAGTATTTT. This codes for CASSSNREGDTQYF. The genes are TRBV4-2 and TRBJ2-3, with D perhaps TRBD1 (6 bases). The CDR3 runs 14 residues. CDR1 and CDR2 (germline): LGHNA, YNFKEQ. Trimming removed 5 bases from V and 5 bases from J, with 14 bases in between.